What follows are 16 T cell receptor beta chains derived from one specimen sequenced in a study of STAT5B mutations in CD4+ large granular lymphocyte leukemia. The data were produced by immunoSEQ multiplex PCR, yet TCRdb's version contains in-frame clones alone and is incomplete. The sample contains 30,000 to 40,000 clones, around 88% of which appear only once. Sequences were obtained from CD4+ T cells from blood buffy coats. Receptor source: a human donor in good health.

This chain connects TRBV5-1 to TRBJ1-1, with D maybe TRBD1 (5 bases). The germline CDR1 and CDR2 sequences are SGHRS and YFSETQ. The CDR3 is made up of 13 amino acids. The V and J ends lost 5 bases and 5 bases respectively, with 13 bases between them. CDR3 nucleotide sequence: TGCGCCAGCAGTCTCCCGGCAGGGACTGAAGCTTTCTTT. Translation gives CASSLPAGTEAFF.

The CDR3: CASSLAEYNEQFF. The CDR3 DNA reads TGTGCCAGCAGCTTAGCAGAATACAATGAGCAGTTCTTC. The chain recombines TRBV7-2 with TRBJ2-1; D gene ambiguous. Germline V gives CDR1 SGHTA, CDR2 FQGNSA. This CDR3 comprises 13 residues. Deletions cut 0 bases from V and 4 bases from J, with 4 bases between.

V and J are TRBV6-4 and TRBJ1-5; D not certain. Germline assignment: CDR1 MRHNA and CDR2 SNTAGT. This CDR3 region has 13 residues. Trimming shortened V by 4 bases and J by 7 bases, and 11 bases separated the two germline ends. CDR3 protein: CASSVFFGQPQHF. The CDR3 bases are TGTGCCAGCAGTGTTTTTTTCGGGCAGCCCCAGCATTTT.

The CDR3 is CASSQTGMGNTIYF. The CDR3 DNA is TGTGCCAGTAGCCAAACAGGGATGGGAAACACCATATATTTT. V usage is TRBV19 and J usage is TRBJ1-3; the D gene is possibly TRBD1 (6 bases). Germline loops: CDR1 LNHDA, CDR2 SQIVND (reference sequence). Trimming removed 6 bases from V and 4 bases from J, with 13 bases in between. This CDR3 is 14 amino acids long. Complete variable domain (other parts from reference TRBV19 and TRBJ1-3): DGGITQSPKYLFRKEGQNVTLSCEQNLNHDAMYWYRQDPGQGLRLIYYSQIVNDFQKGDIAEGYSVSREKKESFPLTVTSAQKNPTAFYLCASSQTGMGNTIYFGEGSWLTVV.

This chain connects TRBV6-5 to TRBJ2-3; no reliable D call. The CDR3 loop spans 15 amino acids. The V and J ends lost 2 bases and 0 bases respectively, with 9 bases between them. Germline V gives CDR1 MNHEY, CDR2 SVGAGI. The CDR3 loop reads CASSYKGISTDTQYF. The CDR3 nucleotides read TGTGCCAGCAGTTACAAAGGGATTAGCACAGATACGCAGTATTTT.

This clone was picked up a small number of times. The chain recombines TRBV11-2 with TRBJ1-2, with D possibly TRBD1 on 6 matching bases. The V gene lost 4 bases and the J gene lost 5 bases, with 17 bases spanning the gap. Germline CDR1 is SGHAT and CDR2 is FQNNGV. The CDR3 contains 15 residues. CDR3: CASSYSGRGVYGYTF. The CDR3 DNA follows: TGTGCCAGCAGCTATTCAGGGAGGGGGGTATATGGCTACACCTTC.

The chain combines TRBV18 with TRBJ1-5; D gene ambiguous. Deletions cut 2 bases from V and 4 bases from J, with 12 bases between. CDR1 is KGHSH, CDR2 LQKENI, per germline. This CDR3 contains 15 residues. Here the CDR3 reads CASSPEAQRNQPQHF. DNA of the CDR3: TGTGCCAGCTCACCAGAGGCACAGCGGAATCAGCCCCAGCATTTT.

The chain joins TRBV5-1 to TRBJ2-1; TRBD1 might be the D (5 bases). The CDR3 spans 14 residues. Trimming took 4 bases from V and 8 from J, leaving 16 bases between them. CDR1 and CDR2 from the germline V gene are SGHRS and YFSETQ. CDR3 sequence: CASSKGIVLDEQFF. The DNA for the CDR3 is TGCGCCAGCAGCAAGGGGATAGTCTTGGATGAGCAGTTCTTC. The whole variable domain, filled in from reference TRBV5-1 and TRBJ2-1, reads KAGVTQTPRYLIKTRGQQVTLSCSPISGHRSVSWYQQTPGQGLQFLFEYFSETQRNKGNFPGRFSGRQFSNSRSEMNVSTLELGDSALYLCASSKGIVLDEQFFGPGTRLTVL.

A note on this clone: Germline is not matched at one junction end, which may reflect a read error. V is TRBV7-7 and J is TRBJ2-5, with D perhaps matching TRBD2 (6 bases). The CDR3 consists of 17 residues. Germline assignment: CDR1 SSHAT and CDR2 FNYEAQ (reference sequence). This CDR3 is CASSNALGAGSGQTQYF. CDR3 in DNA: TGTGCTAGCAGCAATGCCCTGGGAGCCGGGAGCGGGCAGACCCAGTACTTC.

This clone was counted once. V usage is TRBV7-9 and J usage is TRBJ1-3; a weak D match, TRBD1 (5 bases). The CDR3 consists of 15 residues. V lost 5 bases and J 0 bases, leaving 11 bases between the germline ends. CDR1 is SEHNR, CDR2 FQNEAQ, per germline (reference sequence). This CDR3 is CASSQGTGSGNTIYF. Here the CDR3 DNA reads TGTGCCAGCAGCCAAGGGACGGGCTCTGGAAACACCATATATTTT.

The sample holds one count of this clone. The gene calls are TRBV4-1 and TRBJ2-2; D gene uncertain. V was clipped by 2 bases and J by 2 bases, with 9 bases between them. Germline-derived CDR1 and CDR2 are MGHRA and YSYEKL. The CDR3 consists of 15 residues. In DNA form, the CDR3 reads TGCGCCAGCAGCCAACCTGGGTCCAACACCGGGGAGCTGTTTTTT. Amino acids: CASSQPGSNTGELFF.

The chain joins TRBV6-6 to TRBJ1-1; D uncertain. CDR1 and CDR2 (germline): MNHNY, SVGAGI (reference sequence). Trimming removed 2 bases from V and 4 bases from J, with 14 bases in between. This CDR3 spans 15 amino acids. CDR3 protein: CASSYLAPGRTEAFF. The CDR3 nucleotides are TGTGCCAGCAGTTACCTTGCACCCGGACGCACTGAAGCTTTCTTT.

This clone came up once. The J gene is TRBJ2-2, the V gene TRBV7-6; 7 bases align to TRBD2. V lost 3 bases to trimming and J lost 0 bases; unmatched junction nucleotides: 13. The germline CDR1 and CDR2 sequences are SGHVS and FNYEAQ. The CDR3 is made up of 19 amino acids. DNA of the CDR3: TGTGCCAGCAGCTTCGCACGATACTCCGGGACTACGAACACCGGGGAGCTGTTTTTT. Translated, it gives CASSFARYSGTTNTGELFF.

The chain recombines TRBV9 with TRBJ2-7; no clear D. Germline-derived CDR1 and CDR2 are SGDLS and YYNGEE. This CDR3 has 16 residues. The germline V and J ends were trimmed by 0 bases and 0 bases, with 13 bases remaining between them. CDR3 loop: CASSVGGVMSSYEQYF. CDR3 nucleotide sequence: TGTGCCAGCAGCGTAGGCGGCGTAATGAGCTCCTACGAGCAGTACTTC.

This chain joins TRBV7-8 and TRBJ2-1; D not resolved. The germline V gene has CDR1 SGHVS and CDR2 FQNEAQ. V was pared by 5 bases and J by 5 bases, with 7 bases between. The CDR3 covers 12 residues. This CDR3 reads CASSPLDNEQFF. CDR3 DNA sequence: TGTGCCAGCAGCCCTTTGGACAATGAGCAGTTCTTC.

The gene calls are TRBV5-1 and TRBJ1-6; the D gene is possibly TRBD1 (5 bases). The germline V gene encodes CDR1 SGHRS and CDR2 YFSETQ. CDR3 size: 14 residues. Between the trimmed V and J ends, which lost 4 bases and 7 bases, there was a span of 12 bases. The CDR3 region has the DNA TGCGCCAGCAGCCCCGGCTGGGGGAATTCACCCCTCCACTTT. This codes for CASSPGWGNSPLHF.